A selection of T cell receptor beta chains follows, all from one sample in a study of shared clonotypes between healthy human individuals. Generated by immunoSEQ multiplex PCR, the TCRdb table keeps only in-frame clones and is missing some. Of over a million clones listed, roughly 98% are singletons. The source material was naive CD4+ T cells sorted from blood. These receptors came from a young man in good health. Each CDR3 is given with its conserved first and last residue. The size entry is marked missing in some rows and otherwise reads once, few, many or a size class.

J	size	V	CDR3
TRBJ2-3	-	TRBV2	CASSEGRAAQGTDTQYF
TRBJ2-7	-	TRBV30	CAWRGGRAGPYEQYF
TRBJ2-7	-	TRBV11-2	CASSSGISYEQYF
TRBJ1-4	-	TRBV10-3	CAISAGTFEKLFF
TRBJ1-2	-	TRBV2	CASSEIGRSYGYTF
TRBJ2-7	-	TRBV20-1	CSASRGLEQYF
TRBJ1-5	-	TRBV28	CASSRPGQGWVDNQPQHF
TRBJ1-1	-	TRBV9	CASSIRTGPTFF
TRBJ2-6	-	TRBV15	CATSPPGTGANVLTF
TRBJ1-5	once	TRBV28	CASSFQAHQPQHF
TRBJ2-7	-	TRBV6-1	CASSDSGWQSSYEQYF
TRBJ2-1	-	TRBV5-1	CASSLAWESEQFF
TRBJ2-7	-	TRBV19	CASSIGGGRVNYEQYF
TRBJ2-1	-	TRBV19	CASSIGTGGINEQFF
TRBJ2-3	once	TRBV7-9	CASSPTEISTDTQYF
TRBJ1-4	-	TRBV5-6	CASSLPGVGEKLFF
TRBJ2-7	-	TRBV5-1	CASSPRPSGRQYEQYF
TRBJ1-5	-	TRBV19	CASSMQGGRQPQHF
TRBJ2-3	once	TRBV29-1	CSVDRADTQYF
TRBJ2-4	-	TRBV10-2	CASSETGRGNIQYF